The 30 T cell receptor beta chains below were found in one sample sequenced in a study of CD8+ T cells in alopecia areata. Specified treatment: oral pan-JAK inhibitor, 5-10 mg twice daily. RNA extraction was followed by reverse transcription into cDNA, which acted as the sequencing template. Here immunoSEQ multiplex PCR was the method, and the copy in TCRdb shows in-frame clones only, minus some. The table lists some 190,000 clones, just over 65% of them singletons. Here the sequenced sample was CD4+ T cells sorted from blood, taken around week 44, from a patient treated with tofacitinib. The receptors here all came from a human donor with alopecia areata.

The chain is built from TRBV5-1 and TRBJ1-5; D unclear. Deletions cut 0 bases from V and 3 bases from J, with 7 bases between. This CDR3 has 14 residues. CDR1 and CDR2 from the germline V gene are SGHRS and YFSETQ. In DNA form, the CDR3 reads TGCGCCAGCAGCTTGGGTCCCGCCAATCAGCCCCAGCATTTT. It translates to CASSLGPANQPQHF.

This clone was detected only a few times. The CDR3, as DNA: TGTGCCAGCAGCCCCCGGGTTAACCTTTACGAGCAGTACTTC. It codes for CASSPRVNLYEQYF. The chain joins TRBV14 to TRBJ2-7; D is ambiguous. The CDR3 is made up of 14 amino acids. Germline CDR1 reads SGHDN; CDR2 reads FVKESK. Deletions cut 4 bases from V and 4 bases from J, with 14 bases between.

As DNA, the CDR3 is TGCGCCAGCAGCTTGTTTGCTGCTGGGAACACCGGGGAGCTGTTTTTT. It translates to CASSLFAAGNTGELFF. The rearrangement joins TRBV5-1 to TRBJ2-2; D remains ambiguous. The V end lost 1 base, the J end lost 1 base, and 11 bases lay between the germline ends. CDR1 SGHRS and CDR2 YFSETQ come from the germline V gene. The CDR3 extends over 16 amino acids.

A few counts support this clone. CDR3 DNA: TGTGCCAGCAGCTTATTGGGGACGGTGGGGAATCAGCCCCAGCATTTT. Translated, it gives CASSLLGTVGNQPQHF. This sequence joins TRBV7-2 and TRBJ1-5; D is possibly TRBD1 (5 bases). Trimming cost V 2 bases and J 4 bases, with 15 bases left between them. Germline CDR1 and CDR2: SGHTA and FQGNSA. CDR3 size: 16 residues.

In its sample, this clone was seen a few times. The V gene is TRBV19, the J gene TRBJ1-5; D perhaps matches TRBD1 (6 bases). There are 14 residues in the CDR3. CDR1 and CDR2 from the germline V gene are LNHDA and SQIVND (reference sequence). Trimming took off 7 bases at V and 4 bases at J, with 14 bases between the two ends. In DNA form, the CDR3 reads TGTGCCAGTAATCGGGGGGCCCAGAATCAGCCCCAGCATTTT. Translation: CASNRGAQNQPQHF.

This chain uses TRBV4-3 with TRBJ2-1, with D hard to call. The V and J ends lost 0 bases and 8 bases respectively, with 14 bases between them. Germline V gene lookup returns CDR1 LGHNA and CDR2 YSLEER. The CDR3 sequence is 15 residues long. For the CDR3, the DNA is TGCGCCAGCAGCCAAGAATCCGGATCTTTCGATGAGCAGTTCTTC. Translated, it gives CASSQESGSFDEQFF.

The chain carries TRBV7-2 and TRBJ2-5, with D tentatively TRBD1 (5 bases). The CDR3 sequence is 16 residues long. Trimming cost V 4 bases and J 5 bases, with 20 bases left between them. Germline-derived CDR1 and CDR2 are SGHTA and FQGNSA. This CDR3 reads CASSSLRQLGRETQYF. DNA of the CDR3: TGTGCCAGCAGCTCCCTTCGACAGCTGGGGCGGGAGACCCAGTACTTC. Drawing the rest from reference TRBV7-2 and TRBJ2-5, the complete variable domain is GAGVSQSPSNKVTEKGKDVELRCDPISGHTALYWYRQSLGQGLEFLIYFQGNSAPDKSGLPSDRFSAERTGGSVSTLTIQRTQQEDSAVYLCASSSLRQLGRETQYFGPGTRLLVL.

This chain uses TRBV29-1 with TRBJ2-7; perhaps TRBD2 as D (5 bases). The CDR3 length is 11 residues. V shed 4 bases and J shed 7 bases, with 11 bases lying between them. Germline V gene lookup returns CDR1 SQVTM and CDR2 ANQGSEA. CDR3 in amino acids: CSVVTGNEQYF. Here the CDR3 DNA reads TGCAGCGTTGTAACCGGGAATGAGCAGTACTTC.

The chain is built from TRBV7-2 and TRBJ2-3; TRBD2 agrees at 12 bases. Germline V gives CDR1 SGHTA, CDR2 FQGNSA. This CDR3 is built from 17 residues. V shed 7 bases, J shed 6 bases, and the junction held 14 bases outside the gene matches. CDR3 coding DNA: TGTGCCAGCACCGTCGACCCTAGCGGGGGGGCAGGGGATACGCAGTATTTT. Protein product: CASTVDPSGGAGDTQYF.

The chain is built from TRBV25-1 and TRBJ2-4; D is unresolved. Germline CDR1 is MGHDK and CDR2 is SYGVNS. V was clipped by 2 bases and J by 0 bases, with 5 bases between them. This CDR3 comprises 14 residues. DNA of the CDR3: TGTGCCAGCAGTGAACGTCTAGCCAAAAACATTCAGTACTTC. Encoded protein: CASSERLAKNIQYF.

The genes are TRBV29-1 and TRBJ1-2; 7 positions match TRBD1. This CDR3 is built from 13 residues. Trimming cost V 4 bases and J 2 bases; bases outside gene matches: 4. CDR1 is SQVTM, CDR2 ANQGSEA, per germline. CDR3 protein: CSVGGTANYGYTF. The CDR3 DNA reads as TGCAGCGTTGGCGGGACAGCAAACTATGGCTACACCTTC.

This rearrangement joins TRBV4-2 to TRBJ2-7; possibly TRBD1 or TRBD2 for D (6 bases each). In germline, CDR1 is LGHNA, CDR2 YNFKEQ. The CDR3 extends over 15 amino acids. V was cut by 2 bases and J by 2 bases, with 13 bases left in between. The CDR3 spells CASSQQGGLAYEQYF. The CDR3 coding sequence is TGTGCCAGCAGCCAACAAGGGGGACTGGCCTACGAGCAGTACTTC.

CDR3 sequence (DNA): TGTGCCAGCAGCCCGTACCTCGAGGTCCAGGCAGATACGCAGTATTTT. This encodes CASSPYLEVQADTQYF. The rearrangement uses TRBV11-2 and TRBJ2-3; no clear D gene. The CDR3 consists of 16 residues. Trimming took off 5 bases at V and 4 bases at J, with 19 bases between the two ends. The germline CDR1 and CDR2 sequences are SGHAT and FQNNGV.

The V and J genes are TRBV11-2 and TRBJ1-1; D ambiguous. With 2 bases removed from V and 1 base from J, the gap between germline ends came to 8 bases. This CDR3 region has 14 residues. Germline V gene sequence: CDR1 SGHAT, CDR2 FQNNGV. The CDR3 DNA follows: TGTGCCAGCAGCTTATTTCGAAGGAACACTGAAGCTTTCTTT. As protein: CASSLFRRNTEAFF.

About this clone itself: The identical CDR3 is also encoded by other nucleotide sequences in the sample. The V and J genes are TRBV29-1 and TRBJ2-7; 11 bases line up with TRBD1. The germline V gene encodes CDR1 SQVTM and CDR2 ANQGSEA. The V gene end was trimmed by 7 bases and the J gene end by 3 bases; junction bases not matched to a gene: 2. The CDR3 runs to 12 residues. The CDR3 loop reads CSAGTGGYEQYF. In nucleotides, the CDR3 is TGCAGCGCCGGGACAGGGGGCTACGAGCAGTACTTC.

In this sample, this clone turned up a few times. This chain joins TRBV29-1 and TRBJ2-7; 8 bases are a match to TRBD1. Germline assignment: CDR1 SQVTM and CDR2 ANQGSEA. The V gene end was trimmed by 7 bases and the J gene end by 4 bases; junction bases not matched to a gene: 3. The CDR3 has 11 residues. The CDR3 DNA is TGCAGCGCCAGGGGGCCGTACGAGCAGTACTTC. Translation: CSARGPYEQYF.

V is TRBV4-3 and J is TRBJ2-5; TRBD2 might be the D (7 bases). Trimming cost V 3 bases and J 5 bases, with 13 bases left between them. Per germline, CDR1 LGHNA and CDR2 YSLEER. The CDR3 sequence is 14 residues long. The CDR3 DNA reads TGCGCCAGCAGCCAGGGGAAGGGGGGGGAGACCCAGTACTTC. Translated: CASSQGKGGETQYF.

This chain uses TRBV5-1 with TRBJ2-1; 14 bases map to TRBD2. The CDR3 spans 18 residues. The V and J ends lost 3 bases and 0 bases, in that order; junction bases with no gene match: 5. Germline V gives CDR1 SGHRS, CDR2 YFSETQ. CDR3 protein: CASSSGLAGASSYNEQFF. The DNA for the CDR3 is TGCGCCAGCAGCTCGGGACTAGCGGGGGCAAGCTCCTACAATGAGCAGTTCTTC.

Only a few counts were recorded for this clone. At the DNA level, this CDR3 is encoded by other sequences in the same sample as well. The rearrangement links TRBV12-5 to TRBJ2-2; possibly TRBD1 or TRBD2 for D (5 bases each). Trimming stripped 9 bases from V and 2 bases from J, with 10 bases between. The CDR3 length is 13 residues. Germline V gene data show CDR1 as LGHNT and CDR2 as FRNRAP. DNA for the CDR3: TGTGCTAGCAACCGGGACAACACCGGGGAGCTGTTTTTT. It translates to CASNRDNTGELFF. Supplemented by reference TRBV12-5 and TRBJ2-2, the full variable domain reads DARVTQTPRHKVTEMGQEVTMRCQPILGHNTVFWYRQTMMQGLELLAYFRNRAPLDDSGMPKDRFSAEMPDATLATLKIQPSEPRDSAVYFCASNRDNTGELFFGEGSRLTVL.

The chain is built from TRBV4-3 and TRBJ2-3; 9 nucleotides line up with TRBD2. The germline CDR1 and CDR2 sequences are LGHNA and YSLEER. This CDR3 has 16 amino acids. V dropped 0 bases and J dropped 3; count of bases not matched to a gene: 4. The CDR3 DNA reads as TGCGCCAGCAGCCAAGATGTGACTAGCGGAACAGATACGCAGTATTTT. This codes for CASSQDVTSGTDTQYF.

The chain employs TRBV29-1 and TRBJ1-1, with D uncertain. The CDR3 is 15 residues long. V lost 6 bases to trimming and J lost 4 bases, with 21 bases between them. Per germline, CDR1 SQVTM and CDR2 ANQGSEA. The CDR3 sequence: CSVSFSSSRGTEAFF. Here the CDR3 DNA reads TGCAGCGTGTCATTCTCGTCCAGCCGCGGCACTGAAGCTTTCTTT.

This clone was observed a few times. The rearrangement uses TRBV7-2 and TRBJ1-1; unclear D gene. This CDR3 spans 13 amino acids. V was pared by 5 bases and J by 1 base, with 8 bases between. The germline CDR1 and CDR2 sequences are SGHTA and FQGNSA. The CDR3 DNA sequence: TGTGCCAGCAGCAGGAACGGGAACACTGAAGCTTTCTTT. Translating it yields CASSRNGNTEAFF.

The chain uses TRBV19 and TRBJ2-6, with 12 bases that match TRBD2. Unmatched junction bases numbered 2, after V lost 6 bases and J lost 2 bases. The length of the CDR3 is 16 residues. CDR1 and CDR2 (germline): LNHDA, SQIVND (reference sequence). The CDR3 region has the DNA TGTGCCAGTAGCCCTAGCGGGGGGGCTGGGGCCAACGTCCTGACTTTC. Translation gives CASSPSGGAGANVLTF. Supplemented by reference TRBV19 and TRBJ2-6, the full variable domain reads DGGITQSPKYLFRKEGQNVTLSCEQNLNHDAMYWYRQDPGQGLRLIYYSQIVNDFQKGDIAEGYSVSREKKESFPLTVTSAQKNPTAFYLCASSPSGGAGANVLTFGAGSRLTVL.

This chain uses TRBV30 with TRBJ2-3; D perhaps matches TRBD2 (6 bases). Germline CDR1 and CDR2: GTSNPN and SVGIG (reference sequence). The CDR3 consists of 15 residues. V was trimmed by 3 bases and J by 4 bases, leaving 17 bases between them. CDR3 nucleotide sequence: TGTGCCTGGAGACAGATGGGCGGGACCCCAGATACGCAGTATTTT. Its protein product is CAWRQMGGTPDTQYF.

The chain employs TRBV2 and TRBJ2-7; possible D gene TRBD2, 6 bases. Germline CDR1 and CDR2: SNHLY and FYNNEI. V gave up 4 bases and J gave up 0 bases, with 13 bases separating them. The CDR3 spans 15 residues. The CDR3 DNA reads TGTGCCAGCAGTGGTTTGGACGGGAGCTCCTACGAGCAGTACTTC. Residues: CASSGLDGSSYEQYF. Complete variable domain (other parts from reference TRBV2 and TRBJ2-7): EPEVTQTPSHQVTQMGQEVILRCVPISNHLYFYWYRQILGQKVEFLVSFYNNEISEKSEIFDDQFSVERPDGSNFTLKIRSTKLEDSAMYFCASSGLDGSSYEQYFGPGTRLTVT.

This chain uses TRBV11-2 with TRBJ1-1; 8 bases match TRBD1. Germline loops: CDR1 SGHAT, CDR2 FQNNGV. The CDR3 contains 15 residues. Trimming cost V 4 bases and J 6 bases; bases outside gene matches: 10. CDR3: CASSSRTGSFAEAFF. The CDR3 nucleotides read TGTGCCAGCAGCTCTCGGACAGGGTCATTCGCTGAAGCTTTCTTT.

The gene calls are TRBV5-1 and TRBJ2-7; no clear D. V was trimmed by 0 bases and J by 4 bases, leaving 5 bases between them. Germline-derived CDR1 and CDR2 are SGHRS and YFSETQ. The CDR3 contains 12 residues. This chain's CDR3 is CASSLGGYEQYF. The CDR3 nucleotides read TGCGCCAGCAGCTTGGGGGGTTACGAGCAGTACTTC.

Comment on this clone: In the same sample, other DNA sequences code for this CDR3. The chain uses TRBV5-1 and TRBJ2-5, with 9 bases matching TRBD1. CDR1 is SGHRS and CDR2 is YFSETQ in the germline V gene. The CDR3 is 14 amino acids. With V trimmed by 4 bases and J by 4 bases, 5 bases remained unmatched. The CDR3 reads CASSMGQGGETQYF. The CDR3 DNA reads as TGCGCCAGCAGCATGGGACAGGGTGGAGAGACCCAGTACTTC.

The rearrangement links TRBV30 to TRBJ1-1; TRBD1 is a possible D gene (6 bases). This CDR3 contains 13 residues. The germline CDR1 and CDR2 sequences are GTSNPN and SVGIG (reference sequence). Trimming took off 3 bases at V and 0 bases at J, with 8 bases between the two ends. The CDR3 reads CAWSRTVNTEAFF. DNA for the CDR3: TGTGCCTGGAGCCGGACAGTGAACACTGAAGCTTTCTTT. Looking up the rest from reference TRBV30 and TRBJ1-1 gives the full variable domain: SQTIHQWPATLVQPVGSPLSLECTVEGTSNPNLYWYRQAAGRGLQLLFYSVGIGQISSEVPQNLSASRPQDRQFILSSKKLLLSDSGFYLCAWSRTVNTEAFFGQGTRLTVV.

The gene calls are TRBV2 and TRBJ2-2; the D gene is possibly TRBD1 (5 bases). This CDR3 is built from 12 residues. V was trimmed by 7 bases and J by 15 bases, leaving 18 bases between them. Germline loops: CDR1 SNHLY, CDR2 FYNNEI. This CDR3 reads CASNNRPSSLFF. Here the CDR3 DNA reads TGTGCCAGCAATAACAGGCCGTCCTCATTGTTTTTT.